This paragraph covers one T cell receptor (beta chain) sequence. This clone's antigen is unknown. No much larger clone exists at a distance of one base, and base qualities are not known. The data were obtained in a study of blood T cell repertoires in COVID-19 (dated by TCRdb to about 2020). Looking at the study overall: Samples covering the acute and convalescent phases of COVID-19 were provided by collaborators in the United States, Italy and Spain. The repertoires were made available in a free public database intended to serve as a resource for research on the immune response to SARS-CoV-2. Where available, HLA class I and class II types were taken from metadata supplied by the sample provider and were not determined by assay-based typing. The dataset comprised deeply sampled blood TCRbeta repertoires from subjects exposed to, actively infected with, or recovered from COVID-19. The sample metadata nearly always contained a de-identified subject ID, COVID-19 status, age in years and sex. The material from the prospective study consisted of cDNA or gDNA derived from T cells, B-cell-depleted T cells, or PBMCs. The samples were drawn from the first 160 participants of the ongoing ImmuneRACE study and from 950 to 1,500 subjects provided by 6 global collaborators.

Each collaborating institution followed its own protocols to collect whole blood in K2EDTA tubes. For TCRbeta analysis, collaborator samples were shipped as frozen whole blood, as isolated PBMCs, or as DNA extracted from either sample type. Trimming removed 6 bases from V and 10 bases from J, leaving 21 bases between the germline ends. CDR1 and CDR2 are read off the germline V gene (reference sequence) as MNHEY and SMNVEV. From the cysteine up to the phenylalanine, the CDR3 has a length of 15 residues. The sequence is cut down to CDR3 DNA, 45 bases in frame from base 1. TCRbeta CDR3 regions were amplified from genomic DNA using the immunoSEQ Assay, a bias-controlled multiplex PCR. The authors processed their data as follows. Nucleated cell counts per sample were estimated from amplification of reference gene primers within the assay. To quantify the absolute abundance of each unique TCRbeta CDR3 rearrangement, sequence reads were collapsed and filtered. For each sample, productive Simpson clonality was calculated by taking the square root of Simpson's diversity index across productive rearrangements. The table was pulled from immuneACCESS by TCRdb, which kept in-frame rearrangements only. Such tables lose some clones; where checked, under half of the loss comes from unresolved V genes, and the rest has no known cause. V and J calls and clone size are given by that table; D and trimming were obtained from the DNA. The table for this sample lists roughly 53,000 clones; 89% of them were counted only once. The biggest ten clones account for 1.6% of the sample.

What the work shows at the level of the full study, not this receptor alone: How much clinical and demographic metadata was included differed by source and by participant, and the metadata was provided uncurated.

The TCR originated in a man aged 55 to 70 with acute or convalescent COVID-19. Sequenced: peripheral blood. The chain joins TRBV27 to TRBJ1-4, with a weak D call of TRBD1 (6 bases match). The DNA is TGTGCCAGCAGCCCTCGCTTAGGGGGATTCGTAAAACTGTTTTTT. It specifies CASSPRLGGFVKLFF.